This record concerns one T cell receptor beta chain sequence. Germline CDR1 SGHVS, CDR2 FQNEAQ. The CDR3 extends over 16 amino acids. The V and J ends lost 5 bases and 5 bases, in that order; junction bases with no gene match: 6. Sequencing was designed to attain a depth spanning 1 in 200,000 to 1 in 1 million T cells. The repertoire was sequenced with immunoSEQ multiplex PCR; TCRdb's copy has only in-frame clones and lacks some. This repertoire shows 250,000 to 350,000 clones, around 77% found once; its top ten account for around 5.1%. This record belongs to a study of cytotoxic CD8 clonotypes in ibrutinib-treated CLL. Background on the study: Response samples followed a median about 12 months of treatment, range 6 to 36.

Material: PBMCs, obtained at disease progression, from a patient treated with ibrutinib. This TCR was recovered from a human donor with chronic lymphocytic leukemia. The chain joins TRBV7-8 to TRBJ2-1, with 13 bases aligning to TRBD2. CDR3 residues: CASSGRLAGGNNEQFF. The CDR3 coding sequence is TGTGCCAGCAGCGGCCGACTAGCGGGGGGTAACAATGAGCAGTTCTTC. Full variable domain (remainder filled in from reference TRBV7-8 and TRBJ2-1): GAGVSQSPRYKVAKRGQDVALRCDPISGHVSLFWYQQALGQGPEFLTYFQNEAQLDKSGLPSDRFFAERPEGSVSTLKIQRTQQEDSAVYLCASSGRLAGGNNEQFFGPGTRLTVL.